What follows are 17 T cell receptor beta chains derived from one specimen sequenced in a study of OX40 agonist ivuxolimab in advanced cancers. Sequencing was performed with immunoSEQ multiplex PCR; in TCRdb, only in-frame clones are kept and a portion is missing. This table holds under 40,000 clones, around nine tenths found once. This material consisted of CD4+ or CD8+ T cells sorted from blood, taken in a trial of the OX40 agonist ivuxolimab. The source of these receptors is an adult with an advanced solid tumor such as melanoma, head and neck, liver or kidney cancer.

A note on this clone: Additional DNA sequences in this sample encode the identical CDR3. The chain carries TRBV6-1 and TRBJ1-1; D is uncertain. This CDR3 has 13 amino acids. Trimming cost V 2 bases and J 2 bases, with 6 bases left between them. In germline, CDR1 is MNHNS, CDR2 SASEGT. The CDR3 protein is CASSELGNTEAFF. The CDR3 DNA reads as TGTGCCAGCAGTGAATTGGGTAACACTGAAGCTTTCTTT.

This clone was seen a few times. The chain links TRBV2 to TRBJ1-3; D gene unclear. There are 12 residues in the CDR3. Trimming pared 7 bases from V and 0 bases from J, leaving 4 bases between. Germline assignment: CDR1 SNHLY and CDR2 FYNNEI. The CDR3, as DNA: TGTGCCAGCACCCTCTCTGGAAACACCATATATTTT. Translated: CASTLSGNTIYF.

The chain combines TRBV2 with TRBJ1-2; D call uncertain. The CDR3 contains 14 residues. Trimming cost V 3 bases and J 4 bases, with 12 bases left between them. Germline V lookup: CDR1 SNHLY, CDR2 FYNNEI. The CDR3 protein is CASSDRRMGYGYTF. CDR3 coding DNA: TGTGCCAGCAGTGATAGAAGAATGGGCTATGGCTACACCTTC.

This clone has only one observation. The chain employs TRBV6-5 and TRBJ1-6; D is uncertain. Germline values: CDR1 MNHEY, CDR2 SVGAGI. This CDR3 comprises 15 residues. V lost 0 bases and J 6 bases, leaving 9 bases between the germline ends. The CDR3 loop reads CASSYSSFSNSPLHF. CDR3 DNA sequence: TGTGCCAGCAGTTACTCGAGTTTCAGTAATTCACCCCTCCACTTT.

This chain joins TRBV9 and TRBJ2-3; 9 nucleotides line up with TRBD2. Germline CDR1 reads SGDLS; CDR2 reads YYNGEE. V was pared by 0 bases and J by 0 bases, with 5 bases of the junction left unmatched. The CDR3 contains 17 residues. The CDR3 coding sequence is TGTGCCAGCAGCGTAGGGGCCAGCGGGGGGAGCACAGATACGCAGTATTTT. Its translation: CASSVGASGGSTDTQYF.

This clone came up a few times. V gene TRBV5-1 combines with J gene TRBJ1-1, with D tentatively TRBD1 (6 bases). Trimming removed 0 bases from V and 0 bases from J, with 21 bases in between. Germline CDR1 is SGHRS and CDR2 is YFSETQ. The CDR3 has 19 residues. The CDR3 DNA sequence: TGCGCCAGCAGCTTGGCACCTACTCTAGACAGGACCATGAACACTGAAGCTTTCTTT. Its protein product is CASSLAPTLDRTMNTEAFF.

The chain uses TRBV5-1 and TRBJ2-2; 7 bases agree with TRBD1. The CDR3 loop spans 16 amino acids. Germline lookup yields CDR1 SGHRS and CDR2 YFSETQ. The trim removed 3 bases at V and 0 bases at J, leaving 5 bases unmatched. The CDR3 bases are TGCGCCAGCAGCTCCCTAACAGGGGCGAACACCGGGGAGCTGTTTTTT. Its protein is CASSSLTGANTGELFF.

This chain connects TRBV6-1 to TRBJ2-1, with 9 bases aligning to TRBD2. Germline V gene lookup returns CDR1 MNHNS and CDR2 SASEGT. V shed 2 bases and J 7 bases; nucleotides not matched to a gene: 18. The length of the CDR3 is 19 residues. CDR3 in DNA: TGTGCCAGCAGTGAAACGGCGGGGGGGCCCACCCCGCTCGGGAATGAGCAGTTCTTC. Protein: CASSETAGGPTPLGNEQFF.

The chain recombines TRBV19 with TRBJ1-5, with a weak D call TRBD1 (6 bases). CDR3 size: 13 residues. The germline gives CDR1 LNHDA, CDR2 SQIVND (reference sequence). V lost 8 bases to trimming and J lost 4 bases, with 12 bases between them. The CDR3 reads CASQDSRNQPQHF. DNA of the CDR3: TGTGCCAGTCAGGACAGTCGGAATCAGCCCCAGCATTTT. The whole variable domain, remainder taken from reference TRBV19 and TRBJ1-5, is DGGITQSPKYLFRKEGQNVTLSCEQNLNHDAMYWYRQDPGQGLRLIYYSQIVNDFQKGDIAEGYSVSREKKESFPLTVTSAQKNPTAFYLCASQDSRNQPQHFGDGTRLSIL.

The chain has TRBV9 and TRBJ1-3; unclear D gene. CDR1 and CDR2 (germline): SGDLS, YYNGEE. V dropped 4 bases and J dropped 0 bases, with 11 bases sitting between them. This CDR3 region has 15 residues. The CDR3 spells CASSSQSGSGNTIYF. The CDR3 nucleotides read TGTGCCAGCAGCTCCCAAAGCGGCTCTGGAAACACCATATATTTT.

CDR3: CASSPGGPMNTEAFF. The CDR3 nucleotides are TGTGCCAGCAGCCCAGGGGGACCGATGAACACTGAAGCTTTCTTT. The chain is built from TRBV7-3 and TRBJ1-1; 7 bases are shared with TRBD1. The germline gives CDR1 SGHTA, CDR2 FQGTGA. The CDR3 spans 15 residues. The J segment lost 0 bases and the V segment lost 5 bases, leaving 6 bases of the junction unmatched.

This clone was seen more than once but under ten times. J is TRBJ1-6 and V is TRBV12-5; D remains ambiguous. The length of the CDR3 is 13 residues. V dropped 6 bases and J dropped 8 bases, with 11 bases sitting between them. Per germline, CDR1 LGHNT and CDR2 FRNRAP. The DNA of the CDR3 is TGTGCTAGTGGGGGGAAGGTGGATTCACCCCTCCACTTT. Its protein is CASGGKVDSPLHF.

The chain carries TRBV2 and TRBJ1-5; 12 nucleotides agree with TRBD1. This CDR3 contains 16 residues. Germline CDR1 reads SNHLY; CDR2 reads FYNNEI. V lost 0 bases and J lost 7; bases outside the gene matches: 4. The CDR3, as DNA: TGTGCCAGCAGTGAAGCGGGGACAGGGGGCCGGCAGCCCCAGCATTTT. Protein product: CASSEAGTGGRQPQHF.

The V gene is TRBV4-1, the J gene TRBJ2-2; D possibly uses TRBD1 or TRBD2 (5 bases each). Per the germline V gene, CDR1 is MGHRA and CDR2 is YSYEKL. The CDR3 is made up of 17 amino acids. Trimming left V 0 bases short and J 0 bases short, with 11 bases between. The CDR3 loop reads CASSQDAGGANTGELFF. The DNA of the CDR3 is TGCGCCAGCAGCCAAGATGCTGGGGGTGCGAACACCGGGGAGCTGTTTTTT.

This chain links TRBV18 with TRBJ2-3, with 10 bases matching TRBD2. Per germline, CDR1 KGHSH and CDR2 LQKENI. V was clipped by 3 bases and J by 6 bases; unmatched bases: 6. The length of the CDR3 is 15 residues. The CDR3 DNA follows: TGTGCCAGCTCACCCAGCGGGAGGGACTTCGATACGCAGTATTTT. It encodes CASSPSGRDFDTQYF.

This chain connects TRBV10-2 to TRBJ1-5; perhaps TRBD1 as D (5 bases). Germline CDR1 WSHSY, CDR2 SAAADI. V was clipped by 10 bases and J by 1 base, with 8 bases between them. The CDR3 is 12 amino acids. CDR3: CATRQSNQPQHF. The DNA of the CDR3 is TGCGCCACCAGACAGAGCAATCAGCCCCAGCATTTT.

V and J are TRBV9 and TRBJ2-3; 14 nucleotides match TRBD2. This CDR3 contains 15 residues. Looked up from germline, CDR1 is SGDLS and CDR2 is YYNGEE. With V trimmed by 3 bases and J by 5 bases, 2 bases remained unmatched. CDR3 bases: TGTGCCAGCAGCGCCGGACTAGCGGGAGGAGATACGCAGTATTTT. As protein: CASSAGLAGGDTQYF.